Reported below is one T cell receptor beta chain. Its recognized antigen is unknown. Base quality data are lacking; no much larger clone is found one base away. The cohort consisted of some 670 healthy bone marrow donors. At the time of sampling, every cohort member was nominally healthy, though immune exposures that went unrecorded were likely present. The donor tested CMV seronegative and was one of the 352 seronegative cohort members. A peripheral blood sample was collected from each donor, and TCR beta sequencing was performed on peripheral blood mononuclear cells. The Qiagen DNeasy Blood Extraction Kit was used to extract genomic DNA from the blood cell samples. This specimen belongs to a study of cytomegalovirus exposure and HLA in healthy donors (dated by TCRdb to 2016 to 2017). Study-level background: An earlier analysis of 550 to 700 of the donors reported 250 to 300 Gb of sequence data and around 120 million unique TCR beta sequences from roughly 200 million T cells. About 280 gigabases of sequencing data and tens of millions of unique TCR sequences made up an early release that covered 500 to 700 HLA-typed donors. Of the approximately 400 genotyped donors, roughly 76% were placed in the genetic ancestry cluster associated with self-reported Caucasian donors. The aim of the study was to test whether cataloging public T cell receptors could identify signatures of past pathogen exposure. The T cell repertoires of under 750 subjects were profiled by immunosequencing and related to cytomegalovirus serostatus. In addition to the first cohort of 500 to 850 subjects, a separate validation cohort of over 90 different subjects was used. To predict cytomegalovirus infection status, the study combined high-throughput TCR immunosequencing, statistical association of individual TCRs with disease status, and machine learning. To study patterns of TCR occurrence, a later analysis re-analyzed previously published TCR beta repertoires from around 700 donors and added high-resolution HLA genotyping. In the later analysis, no new phenotypic data were used to find candidate immune exposures; instead, reliance was placed on TCR beta sequences and their occurrence across donors. To decide whether each TCR beta V gene segment behaved as functional or pseudogenic, an earlier analysis of some 580 of the donors relied on high-throughput TCR beta sequencing. Donor age, sex, ethnicity and CMV serostatus were compiled alongside the repertoire data. In a later genetic analysis, genome-wide SNP genotypes for about 60% of the 666 donors were used, and that subset was treated as a discovery cohort. Every discovery cohort repertoire had been produced on one sequencing platform. HLA typing covered class I and class II loci at four-digit resolution. The number of donors typed differed by locus, with about 629-630 for A, B, C, DRB1 and DQB1, around 560 for DQA1, 600 to 610 for DPA1, and about 450 for DPB1. Roughly 5 DR-DQ haplotypes were handled as single units for association and clustering because linkage in the cohort was strong. Among roughly 400 genotyped donors of the cohort, an average of around 240,000 unique TCR beta nucleotide sequences were sequenced per donor, around 20% of them non-productive. Study-wide findings and limitations: Because counts were too low, roughly 17 rarely observed V segments, including chromosome 9 orphons, were left out of the earlier analysis of several hundred of the donors. A cluster of highly shared sequence variants was judged likely to represent a technical artifact of the sequencing pipeline. An association between a missense DCLRE1C variant and V-gene and J-gene trimming of TCR beta chains was found in a later genetic analysis and replicated in an independent cohort. According to a later genetic analysis, donors in an Asian-associated ancestry cluster had fewer N-insertions in productive TCRs than the approximately 650-donor mean. In an earlier analysis of around 600 of the donors, most TCR beta V segments were observed in productive rearrangements about 87% or about 30% of the time, broadly matching IMGT annotations. Linkage disequilibrium might explain the correlated functional status among segregating V segments, but an unknown experimental factor could not be ruled out. CMV serostatus was the only immune exposure information available for the cohort. A total of about 180 TCR beta chains were listed by the study as associated with cytomegalovirus. Most CMV-associated TCR beta chains appeared to be HLA-restricted in a later analysis, and the HLA associations seemed to be driven largely by CMV exposure. According to a later analysis, parvovirus B19, influenza, CMV and Epstein-Barr virus appeared linked to several top co-occurrence clusters. The classifier was reported to diagnose cytomegalovirus status with high specificity and sensitivity in both the original cohort and the validation cohort. Strong co-occurrence of HLA alleles, especially DR and DQ, made assigning TCR associations to individual alleles difficult. It was suggested by the authors that the approach could potentially be generalized to other disease states and immunological phenotypes. A further reported finding was that TCR beta sequences accurately predicted the HLA-A and HLA-B alleles for most subjects in the first cohort. Most TCR sequences were seen in very few donors, while some public TCRs were found in many individuals. Compared with equally common non-associated chains, HLA-associated TCR beta chains in a later analysis were more clonally expanded and had lower generation probabilities. In a later analysis, about 17,000 TCR beta sequences were associated with specific HLA alleles at a false discovery rate of 0.05. In this cohort, only TCR beta chains were sequenced, and detectable features were limited by the absence of alpha or paired-chain data. Roughly uniform sequencing depth across donors was assumed in presence/absence analyses, although this assumption may not hold. A later analysis found that TCR association rates varied across HLA loci, with DRB1 alleles showing the most associated TCRs and HLA-C alleles the fewest. In vitro tests confirmed that a few of the cytomegalovirus-associated TCR beta chains recognize cytomegalovirus antigens. Because HLA typing was missing for some donors at each locus, association tests included only the typed subset. The 87-base-pair reads could not distinguish some IMGT-functional V segments, including TRBV6-2 and TRBV6-3, so those segments were excluded.

Receptors were amplified or captured by the immunoSEQ multiplex PCR assay. For the multiplex PCR, a mixture combining 60 forward primers for TCR Vbeta segments and 13 reverse primers for TCR Jbeta segments was used. The CDR3 region of rearranged TCR beta genes was amplified from genomic DNA by a multiplex PCR assay. The amplified TCR beta libraries were sequenced on the Illumina HiSeq System as 87-base-pair reads. The authors' pipeline ran thus. A later analysis counted approximately 84 million unique TCR beta chains across the 666 repertoires, and roughly 9.9 million of these chains were shared by at least two donors. Raw reads were error-corrected and collapsed into unique sequences by a nearest-neighbor algorithm in which closely related sequences were merged to remove PCR and sequencing errors. V, D and J gene segments were assigned by aligning CDR3 sequences to IMGT reference sequences. For a sequence to be retained, a match of at least six nucleotides to both a V gene segment and a J gene segment was required. A rearrangement counted as productive if the CDR3 had no stop codons and remained in frame with V and J, and every other rearrangement counted as non-productive. Following IMGT convention, CDR3 was defined as the stretch from the second conserved V-encoded cysteine to the conserved J-encoded phenylalanine. The earlier analysis of fewer than 750 of the donors excluded sequences that lacked an unambiguous match to a single V gene segment. In an earlier analysis of approximately 610 of the donors, V segments were called functional above 56.7% productive rearrangements and were called segregating when the between-donor standard deviation exceeded 5%. A statistical classification framework was built for diagnosing cytomegalovirus status from the catalog of TCR beta chain sequences. V and J gene assignment, in a later analysis, came from comparing TCR nucleotide sequences with IMGT/GENE-DB human TR gene sequences. In a later analysis, CDR3 sequences and most-parsimonious VDJ recombination scenarios were assigned using the TCRdist pipeline. In a later analysis, each TCR beta chain was defined by its CDR3 amino acid sequence together with its V-gene family, and reads without a unique V-gene family were excluded. To address suspected cross-contamination and a sequencing artifact, a later analysis removed roughly 640 highly shared, low-generation-probability nucleotide sequences. For each public chain, a later analysis derived a clonal expansion index from normalized ranks of inferred template counts within each repertoire. Generation probabilities in a later analysis came from a VDJ recombination model fitted to out-of-frame rearrangements, and those results were checked against IGoR. Hypergeometric tests were used in a later analysis to score TCR-TCR, TCR-HLA and TCR-CMV co-occurrence, with a repertoire-size bias correction applied to the TCR pairs. To estimate false discovery rates, a later analysis permuted the HLA or CMV assignments 20 times. A later analysis grouped co-occurring TCRs with DBSCAN, adding TCRdist sequence similarity when clustering within HLA-allele-positive subsets. Co-occurrence clustering excluded repertoires with fewer than 30,000 or more than 120,000 public chains, plus five with anomalous nucleotide sharing. TCRdb mirrors the immuneACCESS table, restricted to in-frame sequences. Some clones are absent from its copies; in checked studies, under half trace to an unresolved V gene, and the reason for the others is unknown. That table supplies the V and J calls and clone size; D and trimming were determined from the DNA. The sample table contains fewer than 95,000 clones; only one count was recorded for around 76% of them. Roughly 0.63% of the sample goes to the ten largest clones.

Based on the germline V gene, the CDR1 and CDR2 sequences are SGHRS and YFSETQ. The CDR3 numbers 14 residues from cysteine through phenylalanine. Only CDR3 DNA is held: 42 bases, read in frame from base 1. The V gene is TRBV5-1 and the J gene is TRBJ2-5; 10 central nucleotides agree with TRBD1. The J call could be wrong; TRBJ2-7 is a better fit for the DNA end. The TCR comes from a man aged 25-40 years in good health and CMV-seronegative. Sequencing was performed on PBMCs. This receptor has the CDR3 CASSPGQGAYEQYF. In nucleotides, the sequence is TGCGCCAGCAGCCCCGGACAGGGGGCCTACGAGCAGTACTTC.